This entry lists 22 T cell receptor beta chains sequenced from one sample in a study of T cell responses to AZD1222 COVID-19 vaccine. The protocol was immunoSEQ multiplex PCR, while the TCRdb copy is restricted to in-frame clones and leaves out a portion. Among about 110,000 clones listed, 80% to 95% were seen once. Source: peripheral blood, taken on day 0 of AZD1222 vaccination. These receptors were taken from an adult in good health.

The rearrangement links TRBV18 to TRBJ1-2; tentatively, D is TRBD1 (5 bases). This CDR3 has 14 residues. Deletions cut 6 bases from V and 0 bases from J, with 11 bases between. Germline CDR1 and CDR2: KGHSH and LQKENI. The CDR3 DNA follows: TGTGCCAGCTCCGGGGACTCCACTAACTATGGCTACACCTTC. It is translated as CASSGDSTNYGYTF.

V gene TRBV28 combines with J gene TRBJ1-1; 8 nucleotides match TRBD1. J was trimmed by 11 bases and V by 5 bases; bases with no gene match: 7. There are 12 residues in the CDR3. CDR1 and CDR2 (germline): MDHEN, SYDVKM. CDR3 DNA sequence: TGTGCCAGCAGTACCCAACGGACAGGGGCTTTCTTT. It codes for CASSTQRTGAFF.

This chain joins TRBV28 and TRBJ1-5, with 8 bases fitting TRBD1. With 7 bases clipped from V and 8 bases from J, the junction kept 13 bases outside the gene matches. Germline assignment: CDR1 MDHEN and CDR2 SYDVKM. This CDR3 has 15 amino acids. In DNA form, the CDR3 reads TGTGCCAGCACCGAGAGAGGGCAGGGGGCTAAGCCCCAGCATTTT. This sequence encodes CASTERGQGAKPQHF.

The chain is built from TRBV7-2 and TRBJ2-7; 7 positions match TRBD1. Germline-derived CDR1 and CDR2 are SGHTA and FQGNSA. The CDR3 totals 14 residues. J gave up 2 bases and V 1 base, and 2 bases lay outside the gene matches. The CDR3 nucleotides are TGTGCCAGCAGCTTAGAGGGGGCTACCTACGAGCAGTACTTC. Translated, it gives CASSLEGATYEQYF.

The chain links TRBV9 to TRBJ1-1; D gene uncertain. Germline-derived CDR1 and CDR2 are SGDLS and YYNGEE. Deletions cut 2 bases from V and 1 base from J, with 9 bases between. The CDR3 contains 14 residues. In nucleotides, the CDR3 is TGTGCCAGCAGCGTCCACGACACGAACACTGAAGCTTTCTTT. The encoded protein is CASSVHDTNTEAFF.

V is TRBV27 and J is TRBJ2-7; D call uncertain. The CDR3 sequence is 13 residues long. V lost 6 bases, J lost 7 bases, and 16 bases lay in between. CDR1 is MNHEY and CDR2 is SMNVEV in the germline V gene (reference sequence). CDR3 protein: CASRALGLGEQYF. As DNA, the CDR3 is TGTGCCAGCAGGGCCCTGGGCCTGGGTGAGCAGTACTTC.

The count of this clone is one. The gene calls are TRBV27 and TRBJ1-2; D is possibly TRBD1 (5 bases). V was trimmed by 4 bases and J by 5 bases, leaving 8 bases between them. The length of the CDR3 is 12 residues. Germline V CDR1 and CDR2: MNHEY, SMNVEV (reference sequence). The CDR3, as DNA: TGTGCCAGCAGTTCGCGACAGTATGGCTACACCTTC. Translated: CASSSRQYGYTF.

The chain couples TRBV7-2 to TRBJ2-1; TRBD2 matches 7 bases. Trimming took 4 bases from V and 9 from J; bases not matched to a gene: 6. Germline V gene data show CDR1 as SGHTA and CDR2 as FQGNSA. CDR3 size: 13 residues. The CDR3 coding sequence is TGTGCCAGCAGCTACATCAGGGAGGGTGAGCAGTTCTTC. It translates to CASSYIREGEQFF.

The rearrangement joins TRBV5-1 to TRBJ2-4; 7 bases agree with TRBD1. Per germline, CDR1 SGHRS and CDR2 YFSETQ. The CDR3 is made up of 13 amino acids. V lost 4 bases to trimming and J lost 15 bases; unmatched junction nucleotides: 13. The CDR3, as DNA: TGCGCCAGCAGCGCCTCGGGCTCGGGACAGTGGTACTTC. Protein: CASSASGSGQWYF. Looking up the rest from reference TRBV5-1 and TRBJ2-4 gives the full variable domain: KAGVTQTPRYLIKTRGQQVTLSCSPISGHRSVSWYQQTPGQGLQFLFEYFSETQRNKGNFPGRFSGRQFSNSRSEMNVSTLELGDSALYLCASSASGSGQWYFGAGTRLSVL.

This clone was picked up one time. This chain connects TRBV6-5 to TRBJ1-4; 9 nucleotides align to TRBD1. The CDR3 runs to 15 residues. J was trimmed by 6 bases and V by 5 bases; bases with no gene match: 7. Per germline, CDR1 MNHEY and CDR2 SVGAGI. The CDR3: CASSRTGEGDEKLFF. In DNA form, the CDR3 reads TGTGCCAGCAGTCGGACAGGGGAGGGAGATGAAAAACTGTTTTTT.

The chain has TRBV25-1 and TRBJ2-1; no reliable D call. The germline CDR1 and CDR2 sequences are MGHDK and SYGVNS. The V and J ends lost 5 bases and 7 bases respectively, with 12 bases between them. This CDR3 comprises 13 residues. CDR3 nucleotides: TGTGCCAGCAGTCCCTCTAACGGGAATGAGCAGTTCTTC. This codes for CASSPSNGNEQFF. The entire variable domain, with the rest obtained from reference TRBV25-1 and TRBJ2-1, is as follows: EADIYQTPRYLVIGTGKKITLECSQTMGHDKMYWYQQDPGMELHLIHYSYGVNSTEKGDLSSESTVSRIRTEHFPLTLESARPSHTSQYLCASSPSNGNEQFFGPGTRLTVL.

The chain joins TRBV7-3 to TRBJ2-5; TRBD2 matches at 7 bases. The CDR3 totals 17 residues. CDR1 is SGHTA and CDR2 is FQGTGA in the germline V gene. Unmatched junction bases numbered 13, after V lost 1 base and J lost 5 bases. The CDR3 DNA is TGTGCCAGCAGCTTAAATCCCCTTCGGGGGGTAGGGGAGACCCAGTACTTC. It yields the protein CASSLNPLRGVGETQYF.

V and J are TRBV28 and TRBJ1-1; D gene ambiguous. The V gene's germline CDR1 is MDHEN and CDR2 SYDVKM. Trimming took off 4 bases at V and 5 bases at J, with 14 bases between the two ends. CDR3 size: 14 residues. The CDR3 bases are TGTGCCAGCAGTTCTCCGGCGGGCGGGACTGAAGCTTTCTTT. It codes for CASSSPAGGTEAFF.

This clone was seen just once. The chain has TRBV5-6 and TRBJ2-1, with a possible D match to TRBD2 (5 bases). Trimming pared 0 bases from V and 0 bases from J, leaving 10 bases between. This CDR3 has 16 residues. Germline assignment: CDR1 SGHDT and CDR2 YYEEEE. The CDR3 protein is CASSLAAGVSYNEQFF. The CDR3, as DNA: TGTGCCAGCAGCTTGGCGGCCGGGGTCTCCTACAATGAGCAGTTCTTC.

This chain uses TRBV4-3 with TRBJ2-7; TRBD2 matches 10 bases. Germline V gene lookup returns CDR1 LGHNA and CDR2 YSLEER. V was pared by 0 bases and J by 4 bases, with 6 bases of the junction left unmatched. This CDR3 spans 16 amino acids. The CDR3 bases are TGCGCCAGCAGCCAAGATCCTAGCGGGGGCAGGTACGAGCAGTACTTC. Translating it yields CASSQDPSGGRYEQYF.

The V and J genes are TRBV6-5 and TRBJ1-2; TRBD1 might be the D (5 bases). Germline lookup yields CDR1 MNHEY and CDR2 SVGAGI. This CDR3 has 13 residues. V dropped 7 bases and J dropped 6 bases, with 15 bases sitting between them. The CDR3 bases are TGTGCCAGCACGGTCGAGGGGAGGAATGGCTACACCTTC. Its protein is CASTVEGRNGYTF.

This sequence joins TRBV7-9 and TRBJ1-1; 8 bases fit TRBD1. Germline lookup yields CDR1 SEHNR and CDR2 FQNEAQ (reference sequence). The V segment lost 1 base and the J segment 1 base; nucleotides outside the gene matches: 8. This CDR3 is built from 17 residues. The DNA of the CDR3 is TGTGCCAGCAGCTTAGATGCCGGACAGGGTGCGAACACTGAAGCTTTCTTT. This translates into CASSLDAGQGANTEAFF.

The rearrangement joins TRBV7-8 to TRBJ1-1, with TRBD1 identical over 10 bases. CDR1 is SGHVS, CDR2 FQNEAQ, per germline. This CDR3 has 13 residues. The V gene end was trimmed by 7 bases and the J gene end by 6 bases; junction bases not matched to a gene: 5. This CDR3 is CASIRGQGAEAFF. The CDR3 DNA reads as TGTGCCAGCATTAGAGGACAGGGGGCTGAAGCTTTCTTT.

The V call is TRBV5-1, the J call TRBJ2-7, with D perhaps matching TRBD2 (6 bases). The CDR3 totals 13 residues. V lost 3 bases, J lost 5 bases, and 12 bases lay in between. Germline V gene lookup returns CDR1 SGHRS and CDR2 YFSETQ. CDR3 sequence: CASSSGDEHEQYF. In DNA form, the CDR3 reads TGCGCCAGCAGCTCGGGAGACGAGCACGAGCAGTACTTC.

The CDR3 bases are TGTGCCAGCACCCCTCAACTAGCGGGAGGGCCCTCCTACGAGCAGTACTTC. Its translation: CASTPQLAGGPSYEQYF. The chain joins TRBV7-9 to TRBJ2-7, with 13 bases lining up with TRBD2. V dropped 7 bases and J dropped 0; count of bases not matched to a gene: 9. This CDR3 has 17 residues. CDR1 is SEHNR, CDR2 FQNEAQ, per germline (reference sequence). The full variable domain, completed using reference TRBV7-9 and TRBJ2-7, is DTGVSQNPRHKITKRGQNVTFRCDPISEHNRLYWYRQTLGQGPEFLTYFQNEAQLEKSRLLSDRFSAERPKGSFSTLEIQRTEQGDSAMYLCASTPQLAGGPSYEQYFGPGTRLTVT.

This clone was recorded once. The chain couples TRBV18 to TRBJ1-1; D remains unclear. V lost 1 base and J lost 6, with 12 bases in between. The CDR3 runs to 14 residues. Germline V gives CDR1 KGHSH, CDR2 LQKENI. Written as DNA, the CDR3 is TGTGCCAGCTCACCACAGGCGAGTGCCCCTGAAGCTTTCTTT. Translating it yields CASSPQASAPEAFF.

The chain recombines TRBV19 with TRBJ1-4, with unresolved D. The CDR3 sequence is 15 residues long. The ends were cut back, 3 bases at V and 6 bases at J, with 14 bases in the middle. CDR1 and CDR2 from the germline V gene are LNHDA and SQIVND (reference sequence). Written as DNA, the CDR3 is TGTGCCAGTAGTATCCGGCAGGCCCCGGATGAAAAACTGTTTTTT. It specifies CASSIRQAPDEKLFF.